This TCR beta chain was identified during a study of T cell changes during pregnancy in multiple sclerosis. In this sample, this clone turned up a few times. Clones were sequenced by immunoSEQ multiplex PCR, and TCRdb holds only the in-frame ones, with some missing. The data hold tens of thousands of clones, with about nine tenths observed a single time. V lost 0 bases and J 0 bases, leaving 11 bases between the germline ends. This CDR3 has 16 amino acids. Germline CDR1 and CDR2: LGHNA and YSLEER. This chain links TRBV4-3 with TRBJ1-1; possibly TRBD1 for D (6 bases). Sequences were derived from CD8+ T cells from peripheral blood mononuclear cells, sampled in the first trimester of pregnancy. This receptor was obtained from a female donor in good health, enrolled as a control in a pregnancy study. CDR3 nucleotide sequence: TGCGCCAGCAGCCAAGACTATGGGGGCATGAACACTGAAGCTTTCTTT. Translation: CASSQDYGGMNTEAFF.